These 25 T cell receptor beta chains originate from one sample sequenced in a study of cytomegalovirus exposure and HLA in healthy donors. The study ran its PCR with 60 Vbeta and 13 Jbeta primers. The assay was immunoSEQ multiplex PCR, and TCRdb's table has in-frame clones only and misses some. The sample lists some 44,000 clones, 75% to 90% occurring once. Sequencing input: PBMCs. The origin of the receptors is a woman aged 35 to 49 in good health and CMV-seropositive.

The chain joins TRBV28 to TRBJ1-2; D is undetermined. The V gene's germline CDR1 is MDHEN and CDR2 SYDVKM. The CDR3 consists of 13 residues. V lost 5 bases, J lost 8 bases, and 15 bases lay in between. The CDR3 protein is CASSPDGAEGYTF. The CDR3 nucleotides read TGTGCCAGCAGTCCTGATGGTGCGGAGGGCTACACCTTC.

The chain couples TRBV13 to TRBJ2-1, with 10 bases lining up with TRBD2. The junction had 5 bases not matched to a gene; V was cut back by 2 bases and J by 7 bases. This CDR3 region has 15 residues. The V gene's germline CDR1 is PRHDT and CDR2 FYEKMQ (reference sequence). CDR3 nucleotides: TGTGCCAGCAGCTTAACCGGACTAGCGGCTAATGAGCAGTTCTTC. It yields the protein CASSLTGLAANEQFF.

The chain uses TRBV5-6 and TRBJ2-3; D remains unclear. CDR1 SGHDT and CDR2 YYEEEE come from the germline V gene. The CDR3 length is 14 residues. The V end lost 0 bases, the J end lost 1 base, and 6 bases lay between the germline ends. CDR3 protein: CASSLDIGTDTQYF. CDR3 nucleotide sequence: TGTGCCAGCAGCTTGGATATTGGCACAGATACGCAGTATTTT.

The chain is built from TRBV5-4 and TRBJ2-7, with no clear D. This CDR3 comprises 15 residues. Germline values: CDR1 SGHNT, CDR2 YYREEE (reference sequence). Trimming stripped 3 bases from V and 6 bases from J, with 19 bases between. The CDR3 loop is CASSYSPGSLGEQYF. DNA of the CDR3: TGTGCCAGCAGCTATTCGCCCGGGTCCCTCGGCGAGCAGTACTTC.

V and J are TRBV7-3 and TRBJ1-1, with 10 nucleotides matching TRBD1. CDR3 length equals 13 residues. The germline V gene encodes CDR1 SGHTA and CDR2 FQGTGA. J gave up 5 bases and V 4 bases, and 1 base lay outside the gene matches. The CDR3 sequence is CASSSGQGTEAFF. CDR3 bases: TGTGCCAGCAGCTCGGGACAGGGGACTGAAGCTTTCTTT. The entire variable domain, with the rest obtained from reference TRBV7-3 and TRBJ1-1, is as follows: GAGVSQTPSNKVTEKGKYVELRCDPISGHTALYWYRQSLGQGPEFLIYFQGTGAADDSGLPNDRFFAVRPEGSVSTLKIQRTERGDSAVYLCASSSGQGTEAFFGQGTRLTVV.

This chain uses TRBV7-9 with TRBJ1-1; D not certain. Germline V CDR1 and CDR2: SEHNR, FQNEAQ (reference sequence). V dropped 2 bases and J dropped 8 bases, with 6 bases sitting between them. The CDR3 is made up of 11 amino acids. CDR3 bases: TGTGCCAGCAGCTTAAATATAGAAGCTTTCTTT. Translating gives CASSLNIEAFF.

This sequence joins TRBV5-1 and TRBJ2-5, with no clear D. Deletions cut 0 bases from V and 5 bases from J, with 14 bases between. The V gene's germline CDR1 is SGHRS and CDR2 YFSETQ. The CDR3 is made up of 15 amino acids. CDR3 coding DNA: TGCGCCAGCAGCTTGGCGCTCGACTCTCTGGAGACCCAGTACTTC. This encodes CASSLALDSLETQYF.

The rearrangement joins TRBV7-9 to TRBJ2-7; 7 nucleotides match TRBD2. Germline CDR1 SEHNR, CDR2 FQNEAQ (reference sequence). CDR3 length: 14 amino acids. V was clipped by 3 bases and J by 6 bases; unmatched bases: 8. The DNA of the CDR3 is TGTGCCAGCAGCTTGGGAGGGGCGATCCTCGAGCAGTACTTC. Translation gives CASSLGGAILEQYF. The entire variable domain, with the rest obtained from reference TRBV7-9 and TRBJ2-7, is as follows: DTGVSQNPRHKITKRGQNVTFRCDPISEHNRLYWYRQTLGQGPEFLTYFQNEAQLEKSRLLSDRFSAERPKGSFSTLEIQRTEQGDSAMYLCASSLGGAILEQYFGPGTRLTVT.

This sequence joins TRBV6-1 and TRBJ1-1; D is possibly TRBD1 (5 bases). Germline-derived CDR1 and CDR2 are MNHNS and SASEGT. This CDR3 comprises 16 residues. Trimming took 2 bases from V and 3 from J, leaving 16 bases between them. CDR3 DNA sequence: TGTGCCAGCAGTGAACCCGTGATGACGGGGGACACTGAAGCTTTCTTT. It specifies CASSEPVMTGDTEAFF.

The chain links TRBV6-5 to TRBJ1-6; D is unclear. There are 16 residues in the CDR3. Trimming pared 0 bases from V and 5 bases from J, leaving 11 bases between. Germline V CDR1 and CDR2: MNHEY, SVGAGI. CDR3 protein: CASSYSKRRDNSPLHF. In nucleotides, the CDR3 is TGTGCCAGCAGTTACTCAAAACGACGGGATAATTCACCCCTCCACTTT.

V usage is TRBV5-1 and J usage is TRBJ1-1; 10 nucleotides match TRBD1. CDR3 length: 15 amino acids. With V trimmed by 3 bases and J by 11 bases, 13 bases remained unmatched. Germline V CDR1 and CDR2: SGHRS, YFSETQ. CDR3 protein: CASSSQGSGTGAAFF. The DNA of the CDR3 is TGCGCCAGCAGCTCGCAAGGCTCCGGGACAGGGGCGGCTTTCTTT.

This chain links TRBV11-2 with TRBJ1-3; 7 bases agree with TRBD1. Germline-derived CDR1 and CDR2 are SGHAT and FQNNGV. The CDR3 length is 13 residues. The ends lost 7 bases at V and 1 base at J; junction bases unmatched: 1. The CDR3 region has the DNA TGTGCCAGCAACAGGGGATCTGGAAACACCATATATTTT. Protein sequence: CASNRGSGNTIYF. Complete variable domain (other parts from reference TRBV11-2 and TRBJ1-3): EAGVAQSPRYKIIEKRQSVAFWCNPISGHATLYWYQQILGQGPKLLIQFQNNGVVDDSQLPKDRFSAERLKGVDSTLKIQPAKLEDSAVYLCASNRGSGNTIYFGEGSWLTVV.

The chain employs TRBV20-1 and TRBJ1-1; D is undetermined. CDR1 is DFQATT and CDR2 is SNEGSKA in the germline V gene (reference sequence). The CDR3 extends over 11 amino acids. V gave up 5 bases and J gave up 6 bases, with 10 bases separating them. The CDR3 DNA follows: TGCAGTGCTCGTACAGTTGCTGAAGCTTTCTTT. Protein sequence: CSARTVAEAFF.

The V and J genes are TRBV11-3 and TRBJ2-7, with D uncertain. CDR1 is SGHNT and CDR2 is YENEEA in the germline V gene. V was cut by 5 bases and J by 6 bases, with 14 bases left in between. The CDR3 has 13 amino acids. CDR3 residues: CASSPSSIAEQYF. CDR3 bases: TGTGCCAGCAGCCCTTCGAGCATCGCCGAGCAGTACTTC.

Comment on this clone: Compared with germline, one end of the junction differs, possibly owing to a read error. V and J are TRBV7-9 and TRBJ2-7, with 9 bases fitting TRBD1. Germline CDR1 and CDR2: SEHNR and FQNEAQ (reference sequence). CDR3 size: 13 residues. CDR3 sequence: CSSSSGTGNEQYF. The CDR3 region has the DNA TGTTCCAGCAGTTCCGGGACAGGGAATGAGCAGTACTTC.

The rearrangement links TRBV5-1 to TRBJ2-2; 8 bases fit TRBD2. This CDR3 is built from 15 residues. CDR1 and CDR2 (germline): SGHRS, YFSETQ. V trimming: 3 bases; J trimming: 4 bases; junction bases outside the gene matches: 5. CDR3 residues: CASSSGLASTGELFF. The CDR3 DNA reads TGCGCCAGCAGCTCAGGACTAGCCAGCACCGGGGAGCTGTTTTTT.

This chain connects TRBV28 to TRBJ1-1; D gene unclear. V lost 2 bases, J lost 1 base, and 8 bases lay in between. This CDR3 comprises 14 residues. Germline V lookup: CDR1 MDHEN, CDR2 SYDVKM. The CDR3 sequence is CASSLPHRNTEAFF. The CDR3 bases are TGTGCCAGCAGTTTACCCCATAGGAACACTGAAGCTTTCTTT.

This clone appeared a few times. This chain links TRBV9 with TRBJ1-3; no reliable D call. The CDR3 is 17 amino acids. With 4 bases removed from V and 0 bases from J, the gap between germline ends came to 17 bases. Looked up from germline, CDR1 is SGDLS and CDR2 is YYNGEE. The CDR3 is CASSPSTFVFSGNTIYF. CDR3 bases: TGTGCCAGCAGCCCGAGCACGTTCGTCTTCTCTGGAAACACCATATATTTT.

The DNA of the CDR3 is TGTGCCAGCAGTGACGATCAGCCCCAGCATTTT. Encoded protein: CASSDDQPQHF. The rearrangement joins TRBV6-1 to TRBJ1-5, with unresolved D. The germline gives CDR1 MNHNS, CDR2 SASEGT. This CDR3 is 11 amino acids long. Trimming left V 3 bases short and J 5 bases short, with 2 bases between.

The chain recombines TRBV28 with TRBJ2-1; D perhaps matches TRBD1 (5 bases). The CDR3 is 12 residues long. Between the trimmed V and J ends, which lost 6 bases and 7 bases, there was a span of 10 bases. The V gene's germline CDR1 is MDHEN and CDR2 SYDVKM. As DNA, the CDR3 is TGTGCCAGCAGGAAACAGGTTAATGAGCAGTTCTTC. Protein product: CASRKQVNEQFF.

This clone showed up just a few times. The chain joins TRBV18 to TRBJ1-5; the match to TRBD1 covers 9 bases. Per germline, CDR1 KGHSH and CDR2 LQKENI. The V and J ends lost 8 bases and 6 bases, in that order; junction bases with no gene match: 8. This CDR3 contains 14 residues. The CDR3 nucleotides are TGTGCCAGCGCGGGACAGGGACAGTTTCAGCCCCAGCATTTT. Amino acid sequence: CASAGQGQFQPQHF.

The chain recombines TRBV6-1 with TRBJ2-1; no clear D gene. Trimming took 3 bases from V and 7 from J, leaving 13 bases between them. This CDR3 is 14 amino acids long. Germline lookup yields CDR1 MNHNS and CDR2 SASEGT. The DNA for the CDR3 is TGTGCCAGCAGTGATAGTTTACAGAAAAATGAGCAGTTCTTC. Translated, it gives CASSDSLQKNEQFF.

The gene calls are TRBV19 and TRBJ2-4; D gene unclear. Germline V gene lookup returns CDR1 LNHDA and CDR2 SQIVND (reference sequence). This CDR3 has 18 amino acids. V was pared by 0 bases and J by 0 bases, with 15 bases between. The CDR3 loop is CASSIDLRGRLAKNIQYF. The CDR3 DNA follows: TGTGCCAGTAGTATAGATCTCCGAGGAAGACTAGCCAAAAACATTCAGTACTTC. The full variable domain, completed using reference TRBV19 and TRBJ2-4, is DGGITQSPKYLFRKEGQNVTLSCEQNLNHDAMYWYRQDPGQGLRLIYYSQIVNDFQKGDIAEGYSVSREKKESFPLTVTSAQKNPTAFYLCASSIDLRGRLAKNIQYFGAGTRLSVL.

This chain links TRBV5-6 with TRBJ2-6; 8 bases align to TRBD1. V was pared by 2 bases and J by 0 bases, with 7 bases of the junction left unmatched. There are 18 residues in the CDR3. Germline V gene sequence: CDR1 SGHDT, CDR2 YYEEEE. The CDR3 protein is CASSLVWTGSSGANVLTF. Written as DNA, the CDR3 is TGTGCCAGCAGCTTAGTGTGGACAGGGTCCTCTGGGGCCAACGTCCTGACTTTC. Complete variable domain (other parts from reference TRBV5-6 and TRBJ2-6): DAGVTQSPTHLIKTRGQQVTLRCSPKSGHDTVSWYQQALGQGPQFIFQYYEEEERQRGNFPDRFSGHQFPNYSSELNVNALLLGDSALYLCASSLVWTGSSGANVLTFGAGSRLTVL.

The rearrangement uses TRBV28 and TRBJ2-1, with 10 nucleotides matching TRBD2. The germline V gene encodes CDR1 MDHEN and CDR2 SYDVKM. The CDR3 sequence is 16 residues long. Trimming at V came to 4 bases and at J to 5 bases, leaving 8 bases not matched to a gene. The CDR3 sequence is CASSSPTSGQNNEQFF. The CDR3 region has the DNA TGTGCCAGCAGTTCCCCGACTAGCGGGCAAAACAATGAGCAGTTCTTC.